The 5 T cell receptor beta chains below come from one sample, sequenced in a study of radiation and T cells in renal cell carcinoma (dated by TCRdb to the early 2020s). Per the publication, the time point label means: blood 2 weeks post-SBRT. Read against the paper, the sample's treatment or condition label means: 15 Gy SBRT to primary tumor, nephrectomy 4 weeks later. The receptor library was made with the immunoSEQ multiplex PCR assay. TCRdb obtained this table from immuneACCESS and retained in-frame rearrangements with V and J assigned. These tables miss some clones; where compared with another copy, unresolved V genes account for less than half of the shortfall, and the remainder is unexplained. This sample is represented by tens of thousands of clones; 80% to 90% of them were singletons. Approximately 24% of the sample lies in the top ten. The sample here was blood, taken from a patient whose treatment included radiotherapy and nephrectomy. The source of these receptors is a woman aged 45-60 years with renal cell carcinoma.

The rearrangement uses TRBV28 and TRBJ1-1; TRBD1 is a possible D gene (5 bases). The length of the CDR3 is 12 residues. Trimming shortened V by 3 bases and J by 8 bases, and 10 bases separated the two germline ends. The germline CDR1 and CDR2 sequences are MDHEN and SYDVKM. The CDR3 nucleotides read TGTGCCAGCAGTTTTGGGGGGAGAGAAGCTTTCTTT. Translating it yields CASSFGGREAFF.

V and J are TRBV25-1 and TRBJ2-1; 8 positions agree with TRBD2. The CDR3 covers 16 residues. The germline V gene has CDR1 MGHDK and CDR2 SYGVNS. The V and J ends lost 1 base and 1 base, in that order; junction bases with no gene match: 3. CDR3 amino acids: CASSESRLASYNEQFF. In nucleotides, the CDR3 is TGTGCCAGCAGTGAATCACGACTAGCGTCCTACAATGAGCAGTTCTTC.

This clone was observed at least ten times. The rearrangement links TRBV7-2 to TRBJ1-5; D is unclear. The length of the CDR3 is 15 residues. Trimming took 2 bases from V and 4 from J, leaving 12 bases between them. Per the germline V gene, CDR1 is SGHTA and CDR2 is FQGNSA. The CDR3 loop is CASSLTRYGNQPQHF. CDR3 sequence (DNA): TGTGCCAGCAGCTTAACCCGCTACGGGAATCAGCCCCAGCATTTT.

This chain connects TRBV14 to TRBJ1-6, with a tentative D call TRBD1 (6 bases). Deletions cut 3 bases from V and 5 bases from J, with 11 bases between. This CDR3 spans 15 amino acids. CDR1 is SGHDN and CDR2 is FVKESK in the germline V gene. The CDR3 sequence is CASSHLGTNNSPLHF. DNA of the CDR3: TGTGCCAGCAGCCATTTAGGGACAAATAATTCACCCCTCCACTTT.

This clone has a handful of counts. J is TRBJ2-5 and V is TRBV4-2; D is ambiguous. The CDR3 contains 14 residues. The V gene lost 5 bases and the J gene lost 5 bases, with 15 bases spanning the gap. Germline CDR1 LGHNA, CDR2 YNFKEQ. As DNA, the CDR3 is TGTGCCAGCAGCTTGGCCGGGCACCGGGAGACCCAGTACTTC. It specifies CASSLAGHRETQYF.